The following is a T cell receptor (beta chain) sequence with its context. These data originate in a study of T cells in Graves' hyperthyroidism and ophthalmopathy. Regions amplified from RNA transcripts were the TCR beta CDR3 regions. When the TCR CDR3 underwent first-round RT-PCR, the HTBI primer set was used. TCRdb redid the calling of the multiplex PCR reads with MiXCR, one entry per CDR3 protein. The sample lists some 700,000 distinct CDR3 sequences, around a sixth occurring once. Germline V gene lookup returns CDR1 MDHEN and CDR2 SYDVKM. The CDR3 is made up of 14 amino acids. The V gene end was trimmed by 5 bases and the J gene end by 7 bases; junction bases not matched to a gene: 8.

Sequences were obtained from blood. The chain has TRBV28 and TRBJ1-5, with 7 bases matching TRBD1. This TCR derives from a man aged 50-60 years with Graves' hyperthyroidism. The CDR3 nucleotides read TGTGCCAGCAGTACCCGACAGGGTTGGCAGCCCCAGCATTTT. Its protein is CASSTRQGWQPQHF.